This T cell receptor (beta chain) was sequenced during a study of T-cell memory formation after mild COVID-19 (TCRdb year 2021). In the study overall: TCR sequence clusters from the two donors were found to be largely donor specific. Longitudinal TCRalpha and TCRbeta repertoire sequencing tracked T-cell clones expanding and contracting after mild COVID-19 in a couple of donors. The cohort comprised two young, previously healthy adult volunteers, one female and one male.

A word on this clonotype: The specificity of this receptor is unknown. Base qualities were left out, and no much larger clone turns up one base away.

TCRdb shows the sequencer as Illumina NovaSeq 6000. TCRalpha and TCRbeta cDNA libraries were constructed by 5'RACE with constant-segment primers, with sample barcodes and unique molecular identifiers being introduced. RNA was extracted from every sample with Trizol reagent. Amplification of the libraries took two PCR steps, and the second step added a second sample barcode plus Illumina TruSeq adapters. Sequencing of the libraries was done on an Illumina NovaSeq, producing 2 x 150 bp paired-end reads. On the study's bioinformatics: With migec v1.2.7, reads were demultiplexed and then collapsed into UMI-guided consensus sequences. With mixcr v2.1.11, UMI consensuses were aligned to TRA and TRB V and J templates and assembled into clonotypes. A clonotype was counted as expanded or contracted only when both edgeR and NoisET called the clonotype significant, with the noise models trained on biological replicates. For edgeR calls, the thresholds were a false discovery rate-adjusted p below 0.01 and a log2 fold-change of 1. As an exploratory analysis of dynamics, PCA with hierarchical clustering was applied to max-normalized trajectories of the 1000 most abundant clonotypes. Separately sequenced CD4+ and CD8+ repertoires were used to assign a CD4 or CD8 phenotype to each responding clone. In TCRdb, the public reads were trimmed at Q25 with fastp and aligned with MiXCR, with productive beta chains retained. Rows matching on CDR3 protein sequence are summarized as one entry with the most common DNA and genes. TCRdb, rather than the study authors, made the V and J calls. Counted in this sample were 470,000 or so distinct CDR3 sequences; 25% of them appeared once. Of the sample, under 15% is held by the ten largest clones.

Points the paper makes about the study in general: Only a couple of mild cases were covered in the study, and larger cohorts including severe cases with pre-infection samples were considered necessary. Contracting CD4+ clones appeared mostly in the CM and EM memory subsets, whereas CD8+ clones were enriched in EMRA. From day 15 to 85, contracting clones showed balanced CD4/CD8 phenotypes, whereas a second wave of clones that expanded from day 15 to 37 leaned towards CD4+. Some responding clones were detected in pre-infection memory, which suggested that pre-existing cross-reactive memory T cells had joined the SARS-CoV-2 response. Whether the second-wave clones peaking on day 37 were SARS-CoV-2 specific was not confirmed.

Ficoll-Paque density gradient centrifugation was the method used to isolate PBMCs. V and J are truncated by 4 bases and 5 bases respectively, leaving an intervening sequence of 12 bases. From the cysteine up to the phenylalanine, the CDR3 has a length of 13 residues. Kept here is only the CDR3 DNA, which spans 39 bases and is read in frame from base 1. According to the germline V gene, CDR1 reads MGHRA and CDR2 reads YSYEKL. The sequence is built from TRBV4-1 and TRBJ2-7; TRBD1 is a possible D gene, resting on 5 matching bases. This clonotype was sampled from an adult woman who had mild COVID-19 (a few samples of this study predate the infection). The sample titles of this study are shuffled in the database, so cell type and time point are left out; the donor was told from shared clones. Input material: PBMCs or a T cell subset sorted from them (not recorded which). The CDR3 protein sequence reads: CASSRVQGHEQYF. The nucleotides are TGCGCCAGCAGCCGAGTCCAGGGCCACGAGCAGTACTTC.